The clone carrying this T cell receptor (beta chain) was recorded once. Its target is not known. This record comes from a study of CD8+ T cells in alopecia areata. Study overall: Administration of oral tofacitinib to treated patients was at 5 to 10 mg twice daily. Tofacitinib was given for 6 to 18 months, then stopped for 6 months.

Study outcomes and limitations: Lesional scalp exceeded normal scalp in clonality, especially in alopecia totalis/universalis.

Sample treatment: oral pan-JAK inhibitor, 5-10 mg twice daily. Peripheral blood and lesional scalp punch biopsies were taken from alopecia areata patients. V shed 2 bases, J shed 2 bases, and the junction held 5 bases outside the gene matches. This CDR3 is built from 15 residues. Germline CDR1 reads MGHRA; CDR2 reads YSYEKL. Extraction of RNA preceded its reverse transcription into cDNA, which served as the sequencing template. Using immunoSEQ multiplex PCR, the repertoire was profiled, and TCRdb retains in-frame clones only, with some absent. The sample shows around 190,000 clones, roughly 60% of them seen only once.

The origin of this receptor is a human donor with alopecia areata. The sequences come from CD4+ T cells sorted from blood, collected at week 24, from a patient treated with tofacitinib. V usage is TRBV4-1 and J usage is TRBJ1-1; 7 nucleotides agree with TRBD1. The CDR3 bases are TGCGCCAGCAGCCAACCGGGACAGATAAACACTGAAGCTTTCTTT. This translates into CASSQPGQINTEAFF.